Following are 30 T cell receptor beta chains from one sample sequenced in a study of cytomegalovirus exposure and HLA in healthy donors. A multiplex PCR was run with 60 Vbeta primers and 13 Jbeta primers. Method: immunoSEQ multiplex PCR; TCRdb's copy keeps in-frame clones and lacks some. The sample records 200,000 to 250,000 clones, about 77% being singletons. The specimen was PBMCs. These receptors were obtained from a woman younger than 45 in good health and CMV-seronegative.

The chain joins TRBV7-3 to TRBJ2-1; D possibly corresponds to TRBD2 (6 bases). From germline, CDR1 is SGHTA and CDR2 FQGTGA. The CDR3 runs 15 residues. V lost 3 bases and J 2 bases, leaving 11 bases between the germline ends. CDR3 protein: CASSLYGGTYNEQFF. Written as DNA, the CDR3 is TGTGCCAGCAGCTTGTATGGCGGGACCTACAATGAGCAGTTCTTC. The full variable domain, with the rest looked up from reference TRBV7-3 and TRBJ2-1, is GAGVSQTPSNKVTEKGKYVELRCDPISGHTALYWYRQSLGQGPEFLIYFQGTGAADDSGLPNDRFFAVRPEGSVSTLKIQRTERGDSAVYLCASSLYGGTYNEQFFGPGTRLTVL.

This chain links TRBV7-2 with TRBJ1-4; D ambiguous. The CDR3 length is 14 residues. Germline V lookup: CDR1 SGHTA, CDR2 FQGNSA. The V end was cut by 2 bases, the J end by 3 bases, with 7 bases between. In DNA form, the CDR3 reads TGTGCCAGCAGCTTAAACAGCCCTAATGAAAAACTGTTTTTT. It specifies CASSLNSPNEKLFF.

This clone was seen more than once but under ten times. The chain recombines TRBV18 with TRBJ2-3, with TRBD2 matching 13 bases. CDR1 KGHSH and CDR2 LQKENI come from the germline V gene. V shed 3 bases and J 6 bases; nucleotides not matched to a gene: 6. The CDR3 spans 16 residues. The chain's CDR3 is CASSPRSTSGGDTQYF. CDR3 nucleotides: TGTGCCAGCTCACCGAGATCGACTAGCGGGGGGGATACGCAGTATTTT. Variable domain in full (rest from reference TRBV18 and TRBJ2-3): NAGVMQNPRHLVRRRGQEARLRCSPMKGHSHVYWYRQLPEEGLKFMVYLQKENIIDESGMPKERFSAEFPKEGPSILRIQQVVRGDSAAYFCASSPRSTSGGDTQYFGPGTRLTVL.

The chain is built from TRBV11-2 and TRBJ2-7; tentative D call: TRBD2 (6 bases). The CDR3 contains 14 residues. Germline V gene data show CDR1 as SGHAT and CDR2 as FQNNGV. V lost 3 bases, J lost 1 base, and 10 bases lay in between. For the CDR3, the DNA is TGTGCCAGCAGCTTCCGTAGCGGATCCTACGAGCAGTACTTC. Translation gives CASSFRSGSYEQYF.

The chain uses TRBV7-9 and TRBJ2-1; 10 bases align to TRBD1. The V and J ends lost 5 bases and 9 bases, in that order; junction bases with no gene match: 10. CDR3 length equals 15 residues. Per germline, CDR1 SEHNR and CDR2 FQNEAQ (reference sequence). In DNA form, the CDR3 reads TGTGCCAGCAGCCTTTTGCTGACAGGGGGCACTGAGCAGTTCTTC. It encodes CASSLLLTGGTEQFF. The variable domain in full, completed from reference TRBV7-9 and TRBJ2-1, reads DTGVSQNPRHKITKRGQNVTFRCDPISEHNRLYWYRQTLGQGPEFLTYFQNEAQLEKSRLLSDRFSAERPKGSFSTLEIQRTEQGDSAMYLCASSLLLTGGTEQFFGPGTRLTVL.

The sample holds a few counts of this clone. The chain links TRBV5-1 to TRBJ2-1; perhaps TRBD2 as D (5 bases). This CDR3 spans 14 amino acids. The germline gives CDR1 SGHRS, CDR2 YFSETQ. V was clipped by 0 bases and J by 9 bases, with 13 bases between them. The CDR3 loop reads CASSLAGGYGEQFF. The CDR3 nucleotides read TGCGCCAGCAGCTTGGCGGGCGGGTACGGTGAGCAGTTCTTC.

The chain has TRBV29-1 and TRBJ1-2, with D tentatively TRBD1 (5 bases). CDR3 length: 13 residues. Germline-derived CDR1 and CDR2 are SQVTM and ANQGSEA. V shed 0 bases and J shed 3 bases, with 8 bases lying between them. The CDR3 coding sequence is TGCAGCGTTGAAGAGGGGCAGGACTATGGCTACACCTTC. Translation gives CSVEEGQDYGYTF.

This clone was observed a handful of times. The CDR3 loop reads CAIRTGYEQYF. The CDR3 DNA sequence: TGTGCCATCAGGACAGGTTACGAGCAGTACTTC. The chain recombines TRBV10-3 with TRBJ2-7, with D tentatively TRBD1 (6 bases). Germline CDR1 ENHRY, CDR2 SYGVKD. The V end lost 6 bases, the J end lost 4 bases, and 7 bases lay between the germline ends. The CDR3 runs to 11 residues.

The chain employs TRBV2 and TRBJ1-5; weak D call: TRBD1 (5 bases). Germline V gene data show CDR1 as SNHLY and CDR2 as FYNNEI. The CDR3 totals 14 residues. Trimming removed 7 bases at V and 0 bases at J, with 10 bases between. The CDR3 DNA sequence: TGTGCCAGCACAGACAGTTATAGCAATCAGCCCCAGCATTTT. Its translation is CASTDSYSNQPQHF.

The chain is built from TRBV13 and TRBJ1-2, with 7 bases that match TRBD1. Germline V CDR1 and CDR2: PRHDT, FYEKMQ (reference sequence). The length of the CDR3 is 14 residues. Trimming cost V 6 bases and J 8 bases; bases outside gene matches: 12. Here the CDR3 DNA reads TGTGCCAGCAGTTGGGGACAGCTCCGTGAGGGCTACACCTTC. Translating it yields CASSWGQLREGYTF.

This clone was counted between two and nine times. The J gene is TRBJ1-2, the V gene TRBV10-3; D gene unclear. From germline, CDR1 is ENHRY and CDR2 SYGVKD. The CDR3 loop spans 14 amino acids. V was pared by 6 bases and J by 4 bases, with 15 bases between. CDR3 DNA sequence: TGTGCCATCAGAGGAGGTGGAGGTAGCTATGGCTACACCTTC. Amino acid sequence: CAIRGGGGSYGYTF.

The chain carries TRBV6-5 and TRBJ2-7, with TRBD2 matching over 8 bases. Germline V CDR1 and CDR2: MNHEY, SVGAGI. The CDR3 loop spans 14 amino acids. V was clipped by 2 bases and J by 2 bases; unmatched bases: 2. The CDR3 region has the DNA TGTGCCAGCAGTTACACGGGACTAGCCTACGAGCAGTACTTC. Amino acid sequence: CASSYTGLAYEQYF.

V gene TRBV19 combines with J gene TRBJ2-7; D is uncertain. V lost 1 base and J lost 5, with 18 bases in between. The CDR3 is 16 amino acids. Germline V CDR1 and CDR2: LNHDA, SQIVND (reference sequence). The CDR3 loop is CASSIAGQRSSNEQYF. The DNA for the CDR3 is TGTGCCAGTAGTATAGCTGGCCAGCGAAGTTCTAACGAGCAGTACTTC.

This sequence joins TRBV5-6 and TRBJ1-4, with D hard to call. The germline CDR1 and CDR2 sequences are SGHDT and YYEEEE. The ends were cut back, 7 bases at V and 4 bases at J, with 14 bases in the middle. The length of the CDR3 is 14 residues. CDR3 bases: TGTGCCAGCTCCTACGAGGCCCTTAATGAAAAACTGTTTTTT. Translating gives CASSYEALNEKLFF. The full variable domain, in which reference TRBV5-6 and TRBJ1-4 provide the parts outside the CDR3, is DAGVTQSPTHLIKTRGQQVTLRCSPKSGHDTVSWYQQALGQGPQFIFQYYEEEERQRGNFPDRFSGHQFPNYSSELNVNALLLGDSALYLCASSYEALNEKLFFGSGTQLSVL.

J is TRBJ2-3 and V is TRBV16; TRBD2 is a possible D gene (5 bases). V was clipped by 5 bases and J by 4 bases, with 13 bases between them. Germline CDR1 reads KGHSY; CDR2 reads FQNENV. The CDR3 has 14 amino acids. The CDR3 DNA reads as TGTGCCAGCAGCGAAGCGGTGAGGGCAGATACGCAGTATTTT. Its translation is CASSEAVRADTQYF.

The chain joins TRBV7-9 to TRBJ1-3; 8 bases fit TRBD1. After removal of 5 bases from V and 1 base from J, the junction contained 7 bases not matched to a gene. The CDR3 is 16 amino acids. Germline V gene lookup returns CDR1 SEHNR and CDR2 FQNEAQ (reference sequence). Here the CDR3 DNA reads TGTGCCAGCAGCCCAAGGACAGGGTATTCTGGAAACACCATATATTTT. Protein sequence: CASSPRTGYSGNTIYF. The entire variable domain, with the rest obtained from reference TRBV7-9 and TRBJ1-3, is as follows: DTGVSQNPRHKITKRGQNVTFRCDPISEHNRLYWYRQTLGQGPEFLTYFQNEAQLEKSRLLSDRFSAERPKGSFSTLEIQRTEQGDSAMYLCASSPRTGYSGNTIYFGEGSWLTVV.

The J gene is TRBJ2-7, the V gene TRBV9, with 7 bases identical to TRBD1. The junction had 9 bases not matched to a gene; V was cut back by 4 bases and J by 5 bases. CDR1 and CDR2 (germline): SGDLS, YYNGEE. This CDR3 has 14 residues. In nucleotides, the CDR3 is TGTGCCAGCAGCCAGGGGGACGGCGACGACGAGCAGTACTTC. Amino acids: CASSQGDGDDEQYF.

The V and J genes are TRBV5-1 and TRBJ1-1; D unclear. Trimming shortened V by 0 bases and J by 2 bases, and 5 bases separated the two germline ends. Looked up from germline, CDR1 is SGHRS and CDR2 is YFSETQ. This CDR3 has 13 residues. The CDR3 sequence: CASSLGVNTEAFF. The DNA for the CDR3 is TGCGCCAGCAGCTTGGGCGTTAACACTGAAGCTTTCTTT.

This clone was observed a single time. The chain has TRBV11-2 and TRBJ2-1, with TRBD2 matching over 7 bases. The CDR3 covers 16 residues. From germline, CDR1 is SGHAT and CDR2 FQNNGV. Trimming cost V 6 bases and J 0 bases; bases outside gene matches: 8. The CDR3 DNA sequence: TGTGCCAGCAGAACAATTTTAGCGGGCTCCTACAATGAGCAGTTCTTC. It encodes CASRTILAGSYNEQFF.

This sequence joins TRBV6-1 and TRBJ2-7; tentative D call: TRBD2 (5 bases). Germline loops: CDR1 MNHNS, CDR2 SASEGT. V was trimmed by 5 bases and J by 3 bases, leaving 11 bases between them. The CDR3 loop spans 13 amino acids. CDR3: CASSYGGYYEQYF. CDR3 in DNA: TGTGCCAGCAGTTATGGAGGTTACTACGAGCAGTACTTC.

The CDR3 loop reads CASSSSGSRSMEQFF. CDR3 nucleotide sequence: TGTGCCAGCAGCTCTAGCGGGAGCCGGTCGATGGAGCAGTTCTTC. The genes are TRBV27 and TRBJ2-1; 10 bases align to TRBD2. Losses at the gene ends were 6 bases for V and 10 bases for J; bases not matched to a gene: 12. CDR3 length equals 15 residues. CDR1 is MNHEY and CDR2 is SMNVEV in the germline V gene (reference sequence).

CDR3 DNA sequence: TGCGCCAGCTACAATCAGCCCCAGCATTTT. Its protein product is CASYNQPQHF. V and J are TRBV5-1 and TRBJ1-5; D call uncertain. Germline V lookup: CDR1 SGHRS, CDR2 YFSETQ. The CDR3 covers 10 residues. Trimming left V 7 bases short and J 3 bases short, with 2 bases between.

Details on this clone: An end of the junction does not agree with germline; a read error may underlie this. The chain couples TRBV7-7 to TRBJ2-2, with 10 bases lining up with TRBD2. The V gene's germline CDR1 is SSHAT and CDR2 FNYEAQ (reference sequence). This CDR3 is built from 17 residues. CDR3 bases: TGTGCTAGCAGCCCCAGGGTAGCGGGAGGCAACACCGGGGAGCTGTTTTTT. Translated, it gives CASSPRVAGGNTGELFF.

The V call is TRBV7-8, the J call TRBJ2-5, with 8 bases lining up with TRBD2. Germline assignment: CDR1 SGHVS and CDR2 FQNEAQ. The trim removed 1 base at V and 2 bases at J, leaving 6 bases unmatched. The CDR3 runs 16 residues. The CDR3 DNA reads as TGTGCCAGCAGCTTAGGTATAGCGGGGTGGCAAGAGACCCAGTACTTC. Protein product: CASSLGIAGWQETQYF.

The genes are TRBV11-2 and TRBJ1-3, with D tentatively TRBD1 (5 bases). The length of the CDR3 is 15 residues. Germline V gene data show CDR1 as SGHAT and CDR2 as FQNNGV. V shed 5 bases and J shed 4 bases, with 15 bases lying between them. The CDR3 reads CASSTPDIPGNTIYF. The CDR3 DNA follows: TGTGCCAGCAGCACCCCGGACATACCGGGAAACACCATATATTTT.

The rearrangement joins TRBV5-6 to TRBJ2-7, with TRBD2 matching 7 bases. The length of the CDR3 is 15 residues. The trim removed 2 bases at V and 11 bases at J, leaving 16 bases unmatched. In germline, CDR1 is SGHDT, CDR2 YYEEEE. CDR3 protein: CASSLGLAASLGKYF. In DNA, the CDR3 is TGTGCCAGCAGCTTAGGGCTAGCGGCCTCTTTGGGGAAGTACTTC.

The chain couples TRBV2 to TRBJ1-1; TRBD1 agrees at 10 bases. Per the germline V gene, CDR1 is SNHLY and CDR2 is FYNNEI. The CDR3 sequence is 16 residues long. J was trimmed by 0 bases and V by 4 bases; bases with no gene match: 5. The CDR3 bases are TGTGCCAGCAGTGGGGGACAGGGGCGAATGAACACTGAAGCTTTCTTT. This sequence encodes CASSGGQGRMNTEAFF.

This chain connects TRBV19 to TRBJ1-1, with D unclear. This CDR3 has 13 residues. Looked up from germline, CDR1 is LNHDA and CDR2 is SQIVND (reference sequence). Trimming shortened V by 4 bases and J by 4 bases, and 10 bases separated the two germline ends. CDR3 sequence: CASSTGSGTEAFF. CDR3 DNA: TGTGCCAGTAGTACGGGGAGCGGCACTGAAGCTTTCTTT.

V is TRBV13 and J is TRBJ2-3; TRBD1 aligns across 10 bases. V lost 4 bases and J lost 5; bases outside the gene matches: 3. The CDR3 is made up of 14 amino acids. Per the germline V gene, CDR1 is PRHDT and CDR2 is FYEKMQ (reference sequence). In nucleotides, the CDR3 is TGTGCCAGCAGCTCCGGGACAGGGGTAGATACGCAGTATTTT. It encodes CASSSGTGVDTQYF.

The chain carries TRBV5-1 and TRBJ2-1, with D perhaps TRBD2 (7 bases). V lost 0 bases, J lost 2 bases, and 9 bases lay in between. Germline CDR1 SGHRS, CDR2 YFSETQ. The CDR3 totals 15 residues. The CDR3 reads CASSLEGGTYNEQFF. In nucleotides, the CDR3 is TGCGCCAGCAGCTTGGAGGGGGGGACCTACAATGAGCAGTTCTTC.